This T cell receptor beta chain was identified in a study of regulatory T cells in long-lasting Graves disease. At the level of the study: Those with persistent Graves' disease had received antithyroid drugs for over 5 years with positive TSH receptor antibodies. Study-wide results and limits: Peripheral blood alone, not thyroid tissue, underwent study.

This clonotype came up many times. Its antigen is currently unknown. Regarding time point: persistent/refractory GD, antithyroid drugs over 5 years with positive TRAb. PBMC RNA was the source of the TCR library. From an endocrinology department in Xi'an, China, came the patients. The EDTA tubes were filled with 8 to 9.5 milliliters of drawn peripheral blood. Researchers made TCR beta libraries by using iRepertoire HTBI primers and running Arm-PCR on CDR3 regions. Each CDR3 protein is one row after TCRdb ran MiXCR on the multiplex PCR reads. The top ten hold around an eighth of the sample, which has roughly 400,000 distinct CDR3 sequences, around 20% seen once. This clonotype was sampled from a female donor with Graves disease. Sample: peripheral blood mononuclear cells (PBMCs), taken when the disease was refractory, from a patient treated with antithyroid drugs.

The CDR3 reads CASSLSLAGELQETQYF. CDR3 bases: TGTGCCAGCAGCCTTTCCTTAGCGGGAGAGCTACAAGAGACCCAGTACTTC. This chain links TRBV7-8 with TRBJ2-5; 9 bases agree with TRBD2. The germline CDR1 and CDR2 sequences are SGHVS and FQNEAQ. The CDR3 has 17 amino acids. The V gene end was trimmed by 5 bases and the J gene end by 2 bases; junction bases not matched to a gene: 12.